These 20 T cell receptor beta chains were sequenced from one sample in a study of T cells after yellow fever vaccination. MiXCR, applied by TCRdb to the 5' RACE reads, yields one record per CDR3 protein. This sample yields about 120,000 distinct CDR3 sequences, of which around 7.2% are seen a single time; over 2.5% belongs to the top ten. Sequenced material: CD4+ T cells sorted from PBMCs, taken approximately 47 days after the first yellow fever vaccination. These receptors all stem from a man between 18 and 35 years old who received the YFV17D yellow fever vaccine.

This clonotype was seen many times. The J gene is TRBJ1-5, the V gene TRBV28, with TRBD1 identical over 8 bases. The trim removed 3 bases at V and 6 bases at J, leaving 7 bases unmatched. CDR3 length: 15 residues. Germline V lookup: CDR1 MDHEN, CDR2 SYDVKM. CDR3 amino acids: CASSFGDRGGQPQHF. CDR3 coding DNA: TGTGCCAGCAGTTTCGGTGACAGGGGAGGTCAGCCCCAGCATTTT.

This clonotype was seen repeatedly, ten times or more. The chain has TRBV27 and TRBJ2-6; D may match TRBD1 or TRBD2 (5 bases each). The CDR3 loop spans 14 amino acids. V lost 6 bases and J 4 bases, leaving 10 bases between the germline ends. CDR1 MNHEY and CDR2 SMNVEV come from the germline V gene (reference sequence). CDR3 nucleotide sequence: TGTGCCAGCAGGTGGGGGTCGGGGGCCAACGTCCTGACTTTC. The encoded protein is CASRWGSGANVLTF.

This clonotype was picked up many times. This chain joins TRBV2 and TRBJ2-3, with D unresolved. V was trimmed by 6 bases and J by 4 bases, leaving 5 bases between them. The CDR3 is made up of 11 amino acids. Germline-derived CDR1 and CDR2 are SNHLY and FYNNEI. The DNA of the CDR3 is TGTGCCAGCAGGAGAGCAGATACGCAGTATTTT. Protein: CASRRADTQYF. Full variable domain (remainder filled in from reference TRBV2 and TRBJ2-3): EPEVTQTPSHQVTQMGQEVILRCVPISNHLYFYWYRQILGQKVEFLVSFYNNEISEKSEIFDDQFSVERPDGSNFTLKIRSTKLEDSAMYFCASRRADTQYFGPGTRLTVL.

This clonotype was counted at least ten times. The CDR3 DNA reads as TGTGCCAGCAGCCAAGAGGGGGCCCCCTACAATGAGCAGTTCTTC. Its translation: CASSQEGAPYNEQFF. The chain carries TRBV4-2 and TRBJ2-1, with D perhaps matching TRBD1 (6 bases). The CDR3 has 15 residues. Per the germline V gene, CDR1 is LGHNA and CDR2 is YNFKEQ. V was pared by 0 bases and J by 2 bases, with 8 bases between.

With regard to this clonotype: This could be a read error, since a much larger clone is one nucleotide away. The chain uses TRBV28 and TRBJ2-2; D unclear. CDR1 and CDR2 (germline): MDHEN, SYDVKM. This CDR3 is 12 amino acids long. CDR3 nucleotides: TGTGCCCGCAGTGACAAGGCCGGGGAGCTGTTTTTT. Translated, it gives CARSDKAGELFF.

A remark on this clonotype: A much larger clone sits a single nucleotide away, making a read error possible. V usage is TRBV20-1 and J usage is TRBJ2-7; the match to TRBD2 covers 14 bases. From germline, CDR1 is DFQATT and CDR2 SNEGSKA (reference sequence). This CDR3 has 16 amino acids. The CDR3 region has the DNA TGCAGTGCTAGAGGACTAGCGGGGGGGCCAAAGTACGACCAGTACTTC. Residues: CSARGLAGGPKYDQYF.

This clonotype was detected many times. Its ends do not fully match the called genes, so a read error is possible. This rearrangement joins TRBV11-3 to TRBJ2-3; D could derive from TRBD1 or TRBD2 (6 bases each). CDR1 and CDR2 (germline): SGHNT, YENEEA. The CDR3 is 12 residues long. CDR3 in amino acids: CASSLGGAGTFF. In nucleotides, the CDR3 is TGTGCCAGCAGCTTAGGGGGGGCAGGGACATTTTTT.

There are many counts of this clonotype. This chain connects TRBV7-7 to TRBJ2-7; 10 bases map to TRBD1. The V and J ends lost 6 bases and 6 bases, in that order; junction bases with no gene match: 11. This CDR3 is built from 15 residues. Germline V gene sequence: CDR1 SSHAT, CDR2 FNYEAQ (reference sequence). The CDR3 sequence: CASSQTGGATSEQYF. The CDR3 bases are TGTGCCAGCAGTCAGACAGGGGGCGCGACCAGCGAGCAGTACTTC.

This clonotype showed up just a few times. The chain couples TRBV7-9 to TRBJ1-2; unclear D gene. Trimming left V 0 bases short and J 1 base short, with 3 bases between. There are 13 residues in the CDR3. CDR1 and CDR2 from the germline V gene are SEHNR and FQNEAQ (reference sequence). CDR3 amino acids: CASSLANNYGYTF. The DNA of the CDR3 is TGTGCCAGCAGCTTAGCCAATAACTATGGCTACACCTTC.

This clonotype showed up many times. V and J are TRBV30 and TRBJ1-5; perhaps TRBD1 as D (6 bases). Trimming shortened V by 2 bases and J by 6 bases, and 11 bases separated the two germline ends. The germline V gene encodes CDR1 GTSNPN and CDR2 SVGIG (reference sequence). The CDR3 contains 13 residues. The CDR3 loop is CAWSPGDRQPQHF. CDR3 coding DNA: TGTGCCTGGAGTCCAGGGGATCGTCAGCCCCAGCATTTT.

This clonotype was seen at least ten times. The rearrangement links TRBV18 to TRBJ2-7; tentative D call: TRBD1 (5 bases). The CDR3 is 14 residues long. CDR1 is KGHSH and CDR2 is LQKENI in the germline V gene. The V and J ends lost 3 bases and 3 bases respectively, with 12 bases between them. CDR3 amino acids: CASSPMFDSYEQYV. The CDR3 DNA sequence: TGTGCCAGCTCACCCATGTTCGACAGCTACGAGCAGTACGTC.

This clonotype appeared many times. V gene TRBV25-1 combines with J gene TRBJ2-1, with TRBD1 identical over 8 bases. Germline V gene sequence: CDR1 MGHDK, CDR2 SYGVNS. The V segment lost 5 bases and the J segment 8 bases; nucleotides outside the gene matches: 8. The CDR3 has 14 amino acids. The CDR3 sequence: CASSRGQGYHEQFF. The CDR3 DNA reads as TGTGCCAGCAGTCGAGGACAGGGTTATCATGAGCAGTTCTTC.

This clonotype appeared many times. The genes are TRBV7-8 and TRBJ2-7; tentatively, D is TRBD1 (6 bases). The CDR3 loop spans 15 amino acids. Germline lookup yields CDR1 SGHVS and CDR2 FQNEAQ. Trimming removed 0 bases at V and 2 bases at J, with 11 bases between. The chain's CDR3 is CASSLAQQGPYEQYV. Written as DNA, the CDR3 is TGTGCCAGCAGCTTAGCCCAACAGGGCCCCTACGAGCAGTACGTC.

This clonotype was picked up many times. The gene calls are TRBV12-3 or TRBV12-4 and TRBJ2-7; TRBD2 matches 8 bases. The CDR3 spans 16 residues. V shed 3 bases, J shed 2 bases, and the junction held 9 bases outside the gene matches. The CDR3 nucleotides read TGTGCCAGCAGTTTTGACTCAGCGGGGGCCGCCTACGAGCAGTACTTC. Residues: CASSFDSAGAAYEQYF.

This clonotype was found many times. This chain links TRBV7-2 with TRBJ2-7; D is uncertain. This CDR3 has 15 residues. Germline assignment: CDR1 SGHTA and CDR2 FQGNSA. The V gene lost 5 bases and the J gene lost 1 base, with 15 bases spanning the gap. The CDR3 DNA sequence: TGTGCCAGCAGCCCCCGAAGGGTAACTTCCTACGAGCAGTACTTC. Translating it yields CASSPRRVTSYEQYF.

This clonotype was seen only a few times. V and J are TRBV3-1 and TRBJ2-3; 13 bases are shared with TRBD2. The CDR3 consists of 18 residues. CDR1 is LGHDT and CDR2 is YNNKEL in the germline V gene (reference sequence). V shed 11 bases, J shed 0 bases, and the junction held 14 bases outside the gene matches. Here the CDR3 DNA reads TGTGCCTGCTGTTCGCCGACGACTAGCGGGGGGAGCACAGATACGCAGTATTTT. Encoded protein: CACCSPTTSGGSTDTQYF.

This clonotype was recorded many times. The CDR3 DNA sequence: TGCGCCAGCAGATCCCCCGGGACTAGCGCCGGGGAGCTGTTTTTT. Protein product: CASRSPGTSAGELFF. The V call is TRBV5-1, the J call TRBJ2-2; 10 nucleotides line up with TRBD2. Germline CDR1 SGHRS, CDR2 YFSETQ. V shed 5 bases and J 6 bases; nucleotides not matched to a gene: 7. There are 15 residues in the CDR3.

This clonotype was counted ten times or more. V is TRBV4-3 and J is TRBJ2-3; 12 bases are shared with TRBD2. V dropped 3 bases and J dropped 0; count of bases not matched to a gene: 10. The length of the CDR3 is 19 residues. Germline CDR1 and CDR2: LGHNA and YSLEER. DNA of the CDR3: TGCGCCAGCAGCCAGGGGACCGCTAGCGGGGGGGCTAGCACAGATACGCAGTATTTT. It codes for CASSQGTASGGASTDTQYF.

This clonotype was observed at least ten times. The J gene is TRBJ2-7, the V gene TRBV21-1; TRBD1 is the table's D call and was not checked against the DNA. TRBV21-1 is labeled a pseudogene. This CDR3 region has 14 residues. The CDR3 is CAGSDRGQYYEQYV. The DNA for the CDR3 is TGTGCCGGATCGGACAGGGGGCAATACTACGAGCAGTACGTC.

This clonotype was recorded at least ten times. The CDR3 here is CSVIDRGLKEQYV. CDR3 nucleotides: TGCAGTGTGATAGACAGGGGGCTGAAGGAGCAGTACGTC. The V gene is TRBV20-1, the J gene TRBJ2-7, with TRBD1 identical over 10 bases. Germline CDR1 DFQATT, CDR2 SNEGSKA (reference sequence). This CDR3 contains 13 residues. Trimming at V came to 7 bases and at J to 7 bases, leaving 10 bases not matched to a gene.